The source of this TCR beta chain is a study of technical replicates of blood from a handful of donors. Profiling relied on immunoSEQ multiplex PCR, and the TCRdb table lists in-frame clones only, not all of them. The sample yields about 89,000 clones, approximately 96% seen once. Material for sequencing was T cells isolated from PBMCs. This TCR was recovered from a human donor in good health.

Here the CDR3 DNA reads TGCGCCAGCAGCGACGGTCCAGGGGGTTACGAGCAGTACTTC. Protein product: CASSDGPGGYEQYF. The rearrangement joins TRBV5-1 to TRBJ2-7; 7 nucleotides match TRBD1. Germline V gene sequence: CDR1 SGHRS, CDR2 YFSETQ. With V trimmed by 4 bases and J by 4 bases, 8 bases remained unmatched. This CDR3 has 14 residues.